This TCR beta chain was sequenced for a study of shared clonotypes between healthy human individuals. On this clone itself: Other DNA sequences within the sample encode an identical CDR3.

Trimming at V came to 0 bases and at J to 3 bases, leaving 1 base not matched to a gene. The CDR3 length is 15 residues. Germline V gives CDR1 MNHEY, CDR2 SVGAGI. Evenly divided among several immunoSEQ plates was the genomic DNA of each subset. Assay: immunoSEQ multiplex PCR; the TCRdb copy retains only in-frame clones and omits some. The table lists roughly 2 million clones, roughly 95% of them singletons. Material: naive CD4+ T cells sorted from blood. Indicated subset: CD45RA+ positively selected. The chain employs TRBV6-5 and TRBJ2-7, with 11 positions matching TRBD2. This receptor was identified in a man between 18 and 29 years old in good health. CDR3 coding DNA: TGTGCCAGCAGTTACTCGCTAGCGGGAGGCTACGAGCAGTACTTC. Protein product: CASSYSLAGGYEQYF.